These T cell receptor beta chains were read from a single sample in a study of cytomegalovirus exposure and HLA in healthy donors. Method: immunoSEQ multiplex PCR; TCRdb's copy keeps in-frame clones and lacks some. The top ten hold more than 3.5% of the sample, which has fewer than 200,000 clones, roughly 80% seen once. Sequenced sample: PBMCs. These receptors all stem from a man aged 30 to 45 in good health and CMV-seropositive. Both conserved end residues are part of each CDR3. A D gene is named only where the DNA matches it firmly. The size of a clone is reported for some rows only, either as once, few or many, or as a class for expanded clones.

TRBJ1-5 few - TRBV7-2 TGTGCCAGCAGTGGAAACAGGGAAGAGCCCCAGCATTTT CASSGNREEPQHF
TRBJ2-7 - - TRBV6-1 TGTGCCAGCAGCCCGGGGAGCCGCTCCTACGAGCAGTACTTC CASSPGSRSYEQYF
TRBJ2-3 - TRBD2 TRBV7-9 TGTGCCAGCAGCTTAACTAGCGGGGGCGAACGGGCAGATACGCAGTATTTT CASSLTSGGERADTQYF
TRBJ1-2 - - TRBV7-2 TGTGCCAGCAGCTTAGCAGGGGGCTATGGCTACACCTTC CASSLAGGYGYTF
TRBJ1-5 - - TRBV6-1 TGTGCCAGCAGTGACGACAGTAGCCAGCCCCAGCATTTT CASSDDSSQPQHF
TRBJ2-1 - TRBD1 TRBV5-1 TGCGCCAGCAGCCCGGGACAGGGCTACAATGAGCAGTTCTTC CASSPGQGYNEQFF
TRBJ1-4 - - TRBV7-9 TGTGCCAGCAGCAAACAGGTGGATGAACTGTTTTTT CASSKQVDELFF
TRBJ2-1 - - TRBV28 TGTGCCAGCACGCGAGGCGGGCTATACAATGAGCAGTTCTTC CASTRGGLYNEQFF
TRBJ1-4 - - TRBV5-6 TGTGCCAGCAGCGGTGGGCCGGGGGGGAATGAAAAACTGTTTTTT CASSGGPGGNEKLFF
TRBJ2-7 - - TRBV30 TGTGCCTGGAGTAGAGGAGGGTACGAGCAGTACTTC CAWSRGGYEQYF
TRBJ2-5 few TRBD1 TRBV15 TGTGCCACCAGGCCAGACAGGGGTGAAGAGACCCAGTACTTC CATRPDRGEETQYF
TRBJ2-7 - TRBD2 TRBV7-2 TGTGCCAGCAGCGGGACTAGCGGGGCCTACGAGCAGTACTTC CASSGTSGAYEQYF
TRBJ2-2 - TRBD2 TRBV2 TGTGCCAGCACCCGAGCGGGGGGGCCGGCCGGGGAGCTGTTTTTT CASTRAGGPAGELFF
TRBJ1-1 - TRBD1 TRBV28 TGTGCCAGCAGTTTGGGGCACAGGGGGAACACTGAAGCTTTCTTT CASSLGHRGNTEAFF
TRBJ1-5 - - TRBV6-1 TGTGCCAGCAGTGAAAGGGGGAACCAGCCCCAGCATTTT CASSERGNQPQHF
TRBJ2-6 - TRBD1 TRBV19 TGTGCCAGTAGTAAAACCGGGACAGGGGCCCTTTTAAACGTCCTGACTTTC CASSKTGTGALLNVLTF
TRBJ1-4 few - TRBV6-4 TGTGCCAGCAGTGACGACACGCCGTGCGAAAAACTGTTTTTT CASSDDTPCEKLFF
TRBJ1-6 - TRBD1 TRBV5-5 TGTGCCAGCAGCCCCGGGACAGGGTATTCACCCCTCCACTTT CASSPGTGYSPLHF
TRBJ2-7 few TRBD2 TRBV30 TGTGCCTGGAGTGCGGACGGGACTAGCGGTATCTACGAGCAGTACTTC CAWSADGTSGIYEQYF
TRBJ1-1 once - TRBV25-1 TGTGCCAGCAGTGTCCGGAACACTGAAGCTTTCTTT CASSVRNTEAFF
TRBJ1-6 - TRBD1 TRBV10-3 TGTGCCATCAGACTAAAGGGACAGGCCGATAATTCACCCCTCCACTTT CAIRLKGQADNSPLHF
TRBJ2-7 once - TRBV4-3 TGCGCCAGCAGTCAAGGGTCTACTAGACTATTCTACGAGCAGTACTTC CASSQGSTRLFYEQYF
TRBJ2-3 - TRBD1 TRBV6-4 TGTGCCAGCAGTAGAACAGGGGCCATGGGCACAGATACGCAGTATTTT CASSRTGAMGTDTQYF
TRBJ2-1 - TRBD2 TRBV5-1 TGCGCCAGCATGTATAGCGGGGGGGAGCAGTTCTTC CASMYSGGEQFF
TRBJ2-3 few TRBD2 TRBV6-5 TGTGCCAGCAGGGTTAGCGGGGGGGCAGATACGCAGTATTTT CASRVSGGADTQYF
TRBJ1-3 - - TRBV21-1 TGTGCCAGCAGCAAATTTAGCAGGGCATCTGGAAACACCATATATTTT CASSKFSRASGNTIYF
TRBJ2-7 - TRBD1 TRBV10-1 TGCGCCAGCAGTCGGGACAGGTCCTACGAGCAGTACTTC CASSRDRSYEQYF
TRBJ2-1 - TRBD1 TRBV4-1 TGCGCCAGCAGCCAAGTCCTAAAAAACCGGGACAGAAACAATGAGCAGTTCTTC CASSQVLKNRDRNNEQFF